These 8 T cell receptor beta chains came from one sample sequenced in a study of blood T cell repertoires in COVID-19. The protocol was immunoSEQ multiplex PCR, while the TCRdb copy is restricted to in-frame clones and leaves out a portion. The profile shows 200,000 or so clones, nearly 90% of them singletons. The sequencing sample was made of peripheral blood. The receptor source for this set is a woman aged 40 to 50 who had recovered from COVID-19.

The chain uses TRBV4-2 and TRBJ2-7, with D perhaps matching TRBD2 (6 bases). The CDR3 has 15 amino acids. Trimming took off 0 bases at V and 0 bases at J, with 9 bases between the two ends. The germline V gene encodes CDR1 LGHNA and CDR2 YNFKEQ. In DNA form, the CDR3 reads TGTGCCAGCAGCCAAGATGCGGACTACTCCTACGAGCAGTACTTC. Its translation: CASSQDADYSYEQYF.

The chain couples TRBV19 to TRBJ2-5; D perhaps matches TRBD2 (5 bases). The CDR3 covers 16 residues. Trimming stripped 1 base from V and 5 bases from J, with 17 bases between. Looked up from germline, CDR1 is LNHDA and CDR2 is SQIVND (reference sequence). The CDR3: CASSIVGGTTGETQYF. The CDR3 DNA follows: TGTGCCAGTAGTATAGTCGGAGGAACGACTGGGGAGACCCAGTACTTC.

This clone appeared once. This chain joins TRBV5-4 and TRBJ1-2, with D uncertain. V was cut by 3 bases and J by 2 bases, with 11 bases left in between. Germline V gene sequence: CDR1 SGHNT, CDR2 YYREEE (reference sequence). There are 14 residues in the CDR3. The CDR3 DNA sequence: TGTGCCAGCAGCTCAGAGGGTCGGAACTATGGCTACACCTTC. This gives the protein CASSSEGRNYGYTF.

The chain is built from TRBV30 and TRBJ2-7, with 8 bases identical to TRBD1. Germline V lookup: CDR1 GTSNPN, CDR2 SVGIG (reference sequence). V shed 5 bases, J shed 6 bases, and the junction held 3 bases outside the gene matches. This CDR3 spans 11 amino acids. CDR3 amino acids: CAWGQGGEQYF. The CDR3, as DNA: TGTGCCTGGGGACAGGGCGGCGAGCAGTACTTC.

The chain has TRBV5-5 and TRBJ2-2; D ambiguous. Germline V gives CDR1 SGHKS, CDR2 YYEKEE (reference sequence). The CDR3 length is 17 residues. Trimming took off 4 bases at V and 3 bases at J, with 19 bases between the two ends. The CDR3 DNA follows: TGTGCCAGCAGCGCCCCGCCTGGCAGCGTAGACACCGGGGAGCTGTTTTTT. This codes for CASSAPPGSVDTGELFF.

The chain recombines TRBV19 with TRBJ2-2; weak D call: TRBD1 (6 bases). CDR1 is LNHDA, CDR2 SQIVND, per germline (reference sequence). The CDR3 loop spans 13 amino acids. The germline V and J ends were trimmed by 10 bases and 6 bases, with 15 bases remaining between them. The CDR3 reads CATRQVEAGELFF. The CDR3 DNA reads TGTGCCACTAGACAGGTTGAGGCCGGGGAGCTGTTTTTT.

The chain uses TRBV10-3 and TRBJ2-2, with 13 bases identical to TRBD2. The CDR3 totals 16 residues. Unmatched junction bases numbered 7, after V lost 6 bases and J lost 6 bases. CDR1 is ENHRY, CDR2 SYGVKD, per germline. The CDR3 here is CAIRDGLAGESGELFF. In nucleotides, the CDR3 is TGTGCCATCAGGGACGGACTAGCGGGAGAATCCGGGGAGCTGTTTTTT.

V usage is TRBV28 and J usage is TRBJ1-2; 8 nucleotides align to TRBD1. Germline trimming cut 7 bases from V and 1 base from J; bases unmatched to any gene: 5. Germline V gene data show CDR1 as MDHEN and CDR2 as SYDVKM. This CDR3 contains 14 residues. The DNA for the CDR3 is TGTGCCAGCAAAATGACAGGGGTTAACTATGGCTACACCTTC. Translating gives CASKMTGVNYGYTF.